These 9 T cell receptor beta chains came from one sample sequenced in a study of cytomegalovirus exposure and HLA in healthy donors. Primers: 60 Vbeta forward and 13 Jbeta reverse. TCRdb's table, derived via immunoSEQ multiplex PCR, lists solely in-frame clones and lacks some. Here the sample spans around 150,000 clones, roughly 80% being singletons. The sample was PBMCs. These TCRs come from a woman in her 30s in good health and CMV-seropositive.

The J gene is TRBJ2-7, the V gene TRBV5-1; TRBD1 matches at 7 bases. The J segment lost 6 bases and the V segment lost 2 bases, leaving 8 bases of the junction unmatched. The CDR3 length is 14 residues. Germline V gene lookup returns CDR1 SGHRS and CDR2 YFSETQ. CDR3 in amino acids: CASSLSGQASEQYF. The CDR3 DNA sequence: TGCGCCAGCAGCTTATCAGGACAGGCATCCGAGCAGTACTTC.

The table lists this clone with a few counts. The J gene is TRBJ1-1, the V gene TRBV6-6; 9 bases are a match to TRBD1. Germline values: CDR1 MNHNY, CDR2 SVGAGI (reference sequence). This CDR3 is built from 14 residues. The V and J ends lost 6 bases and 4 bases, in that order; junction bases with no gene match: 6. CDR3 amino acids: CASRQQGAGTEAFF. DNA for the CDR3: TGTGCCAGCAGGCAACAGGGGGCGGGCACTGAAGCTTTCTTT.

This rearrangement joins TRBV5-1 to TRBJ2-5, with 14 bases matching TRBD2. The CDR3 length is 16 residues. In germline, CDR1 is SGHRS, CDR2 YFSETQ. Unmatched junction bases numbered 6, after V lost 4 bases and J lost 4 bases. The CDR3 protein is CASSLAGTSGRETQYF. In DNA, the CDR3 is TGCGCCAGCAGCCTCGCCGGGACTAGCGGGAGAGAGACCCAGTACTTC.

The J gene is TRBJ2-5, the V gene TRBV5-1; D perhaps matches TRBD1 (5 bases). CDR1 SGHRS and CDR2 YFSETQ come from the germline V gene. CDR3 length equals 14 residues. V dropped 5 bases and J dropped 5 bases, with 16 bases sitting between them. This CDR3 reads CASRLQGAQETQYF. As DNA, the CDR3 is TGCGCCAGCAGGCTCCAGGGCGCCCAGGAGACCCAGTACTTC.

This clone was counted a few times. V and J are TRBV6-1 and TRBJ1-5; D unresolved. Germline assignment: CDR1 MNHNS and CDR2 SASEGT. Trimming removed 3 bases from V and 3 bases from J, with 9 bases in between. The length of the CDR3 is 14 residues. The CDR3 bases are TGTGCCAGCAGTGATATGGCATACAATCAGCCCCAGCATTTT. It encodes CASSDMAYNQPQHF.

The CDR3 region has the DNA TGTGCCAGCAGAGTAGACAACACAGATACGCAGTATTTT. Translation: CASRVDNTDTQYF. The V and J genes are TRBV19 and TRBJ2-3; D gene uncertain. The CDR3 contains 13 residues. Germline CDR1 and CDR2: LNHDA and SQIVND (reference sequence). Trimming pared 9 bases from V and 2 bases from J, leaving 12 bases between.

The J gene is TRBJ1-2, the V gene TRBV27; TRBD1 might be the D (5 bases). The ends were cut back, 6 bases at V and 2 bases at J, with 22 bases in the middle. CDR3 size: 17 residues. CDR1 is MNHEY, CDR2 SMNVEV, per germline (reference sequence). The CDR3 DNA is TGTGCCAGCAGCCCTCACCTCGGGGAGGGGTCCAACTATGGCTACACCTTC. It is translated as CASSPHLGEGSNYGYTF.

The chain is built from TRBV29-1 and TRBJ1-1, with D hard to call. Trimming took off 4 bases at V and 4 bases at J, with 10 bases between the two ends. Germline V CDR1 and CDR2: SQVTM, ANQGSEA. The CDR3 sequence is 12 residues long. Here the CDR3 DNA reads TGCAGCGTTGTAGAGTTTAGCACTGAAGCTTTCTTT. It is translated as CSVVEFSTEAFF.

This clone was observed a handful of times. The chain combines TRBV5-4 with TRBJ2-7; D is unclear. The V gene lost 3 bases and the J gene lost 4 bases, with 11 bases spanning the gap. Germline values: CDR1 SGHNT, CDR2 YYREEE (reference sequence). This CDR3 comprises 13 residues. The CDR3 region is CASSSGPSYEQYF. For the CDR3, the DNA is TGTGCCAGCAGCTCTGGCCCTAGTTACGAGCAGTACTTC.